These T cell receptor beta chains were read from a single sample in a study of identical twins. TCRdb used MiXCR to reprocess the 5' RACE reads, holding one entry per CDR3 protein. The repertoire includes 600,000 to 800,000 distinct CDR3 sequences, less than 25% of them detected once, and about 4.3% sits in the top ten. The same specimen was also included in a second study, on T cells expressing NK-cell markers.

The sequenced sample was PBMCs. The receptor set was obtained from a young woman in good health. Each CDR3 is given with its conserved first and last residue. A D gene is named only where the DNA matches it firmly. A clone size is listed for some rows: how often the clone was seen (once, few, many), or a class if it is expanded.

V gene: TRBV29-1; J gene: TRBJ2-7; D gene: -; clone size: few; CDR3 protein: CSVGDQGVIFDF; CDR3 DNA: TGCAGCGTTGGCGATCAAGGGGTAATTTTCGACTTC
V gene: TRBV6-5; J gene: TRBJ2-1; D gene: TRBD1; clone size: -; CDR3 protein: CASSWGQGRIGEQFF; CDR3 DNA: TGTGCCAGCAGTTGGGGACAGGGGAGGATAGGTGAGCAGTTCTTC
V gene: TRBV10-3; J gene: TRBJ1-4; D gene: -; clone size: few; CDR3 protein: CAISEAGTENEKLFF; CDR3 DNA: TGTGCCATCAGTGAAGCCGGGACGGAGAATGAAAAACTGTTTTTT
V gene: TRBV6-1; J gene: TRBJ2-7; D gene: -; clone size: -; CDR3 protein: CASRKLGLASYEQYF; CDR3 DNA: TGTGCCAGCAGAAAACTGGGGCTCGCCTCCTACGAGCAGTACTTC
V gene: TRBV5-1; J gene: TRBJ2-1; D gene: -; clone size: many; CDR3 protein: CASSLVSRTASNEQFF; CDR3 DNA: TGCGCCAGCAGCTTAGTTTCGAGGACAGCGAGCAATGAGCAGTTCTTC
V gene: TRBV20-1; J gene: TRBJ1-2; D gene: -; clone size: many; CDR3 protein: CSAEDRQSTANYGYTF; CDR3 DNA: TGCAGTGCAGAGGACAGACAATCGACAGCTAACTATGGCTACACCTTC
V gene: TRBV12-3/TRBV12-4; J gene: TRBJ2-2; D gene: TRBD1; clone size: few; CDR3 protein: CASSIGTGTGELFF; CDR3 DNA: TGTGCCAGCAGTATCGGGACAGGGACCGGGGAGCTGTTTTTT
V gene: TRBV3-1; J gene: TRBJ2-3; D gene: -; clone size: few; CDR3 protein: CASSQRAIYATQYF; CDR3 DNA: TGTGCCAGCAGCCAGCGAGCTATCTACGCTACGCAGTATTTT
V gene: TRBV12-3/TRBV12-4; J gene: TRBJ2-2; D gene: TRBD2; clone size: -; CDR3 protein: CASRMTSATGELFF; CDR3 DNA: TGTGCCAGCAGGATGACTAGCGCCACCGGGGAGCTGTTTTTT
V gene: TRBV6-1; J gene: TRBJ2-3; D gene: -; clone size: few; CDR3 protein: CASRTEGDTQYF; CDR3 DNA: TGTGCCAGCAGAACCGAAGGGGATACGCAGTATTTT
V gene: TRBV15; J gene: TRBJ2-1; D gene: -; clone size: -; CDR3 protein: CATGSTGNEQFF; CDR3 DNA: TGTGCCACCGGTTCTACAGGGAACGAGCAGTTCTTC
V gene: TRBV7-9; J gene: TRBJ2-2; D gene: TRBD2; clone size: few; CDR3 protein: CASNQPLAGANTGELFF; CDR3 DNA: TGTGCCAGCAACCAACCCCTAGCGGGGGCCAACACCGGGGAGCTGTTTTTT
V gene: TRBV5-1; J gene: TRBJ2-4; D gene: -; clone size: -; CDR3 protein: CASSLPSTGDQYF; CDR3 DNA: TGCGCCAGCAGCTTGCCGAGCACCGGTGATCAGTACTTC
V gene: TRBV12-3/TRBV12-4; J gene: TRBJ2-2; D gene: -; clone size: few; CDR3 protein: CASSRGQWNTGELFF; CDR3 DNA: TGTGCCAGCAGTAGGGGACAATGGAACACCGGGGAGCTGTTTTTT
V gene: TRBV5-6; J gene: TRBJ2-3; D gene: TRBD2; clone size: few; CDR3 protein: CASRRRDYTDTQYF; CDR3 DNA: TGTGCCAGCAGACGCCGGGACTACACAGATACGCAGTATTTT
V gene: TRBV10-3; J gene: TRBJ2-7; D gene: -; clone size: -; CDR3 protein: CAISEFPGDARGKMYEQYF; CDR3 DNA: TGTGCCATCAGTGAGTTCCCAGGGGACGCTAGGGGAAAAATGTACGAGCAGTACTTC
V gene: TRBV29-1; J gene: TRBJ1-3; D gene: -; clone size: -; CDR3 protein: CSVESESGNTIYF; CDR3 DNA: TGCAGCGTTGAATCCGAATCTGGAAACACCATATATTTT
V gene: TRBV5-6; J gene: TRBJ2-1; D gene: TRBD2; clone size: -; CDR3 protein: CASSKLLGGSRDEQFF; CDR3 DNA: TGTGCCAGCAGCAAACTGCTGGGCGGGAGTCGTGATGAGCAGTTCTTC
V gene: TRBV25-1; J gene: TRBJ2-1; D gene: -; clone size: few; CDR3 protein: CASSEYRGNSNNEQFF; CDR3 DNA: TGTGCCAGCAGTGAATACCGGGGGAACTCAAACAATGAGCAGTTCTTC
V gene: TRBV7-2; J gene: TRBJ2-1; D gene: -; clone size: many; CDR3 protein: CASTASSSYNEQFF; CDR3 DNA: TGTGCCAGCACGGCTTCCAGCTCCTACAATGAGCAGTTCTTC
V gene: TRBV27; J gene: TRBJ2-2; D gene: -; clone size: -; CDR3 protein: CASSPSGQANTGELFF; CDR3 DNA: TGTGCCAGCAGCCCCTCAGGTCAAGCGAACACCGGGGAGCTGTTTTTT
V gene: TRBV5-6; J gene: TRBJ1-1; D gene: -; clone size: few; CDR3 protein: CASSRRKGRGQNTEAFF; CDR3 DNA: TGTGCCAGCAGCCGCCGAAAGGGAAGGGGTCAGAACACTGAAGCTTTCTTT
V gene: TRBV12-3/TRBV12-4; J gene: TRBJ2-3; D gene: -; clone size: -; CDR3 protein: CASSLLTQPDTQYF; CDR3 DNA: TGTGCCAGCAGTTTATTGACTCAGCCAGATACGCAGTATTTT
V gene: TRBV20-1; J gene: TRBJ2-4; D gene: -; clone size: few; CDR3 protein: CSAKSGVQSKNIQYF; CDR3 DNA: TGCAGTGCTAAGTCTGGTGTCCAATCCAAAAACATTCAGTACTTC
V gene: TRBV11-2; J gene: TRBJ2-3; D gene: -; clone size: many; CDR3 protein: CASSLRGRSTDTQYF; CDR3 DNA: TGTGCCAGCAGCCTAAGGGGGAGGAGCACAGATACGCAGTATTTT
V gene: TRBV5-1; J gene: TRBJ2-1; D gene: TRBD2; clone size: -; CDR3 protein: CASSLTSGETYNEQFF; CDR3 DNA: TGCGCCAGCAGTTTGACTAGCGGGGAAACCTACAATGAGCAGTTCTTC
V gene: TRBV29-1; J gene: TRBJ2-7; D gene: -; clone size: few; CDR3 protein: CSALRDGWLREQYF; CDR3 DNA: TGCAGCGCCCTCCGGGACGGCTGGTTGAGGGAGCAGTACTTC
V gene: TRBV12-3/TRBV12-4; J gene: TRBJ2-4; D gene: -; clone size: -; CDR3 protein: CASQGQQAIQYF; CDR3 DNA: TGTGCCAGCCAAGGACAGCAAGCCATTCAGTACTTC
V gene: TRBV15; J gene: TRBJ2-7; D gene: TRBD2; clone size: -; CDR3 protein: CATSSLSGRAREQYF; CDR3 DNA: TGTGCCACCAGCAGTCTTAGCGGGAGGGCCCGCGAGCAGTACTTC
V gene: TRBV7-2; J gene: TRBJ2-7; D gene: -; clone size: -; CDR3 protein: CASSSRAGDPHEQYF; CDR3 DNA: TGTGCCAGCAGCTCGAGAGCAGGGGATCCCCACGAGCAGTACTTC
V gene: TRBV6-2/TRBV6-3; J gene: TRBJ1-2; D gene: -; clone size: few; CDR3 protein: CASGAPGRLYGYTF; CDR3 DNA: TGTGCCAGCGGGGCCCCTGGACGGCTATATGGCTACACCTTC
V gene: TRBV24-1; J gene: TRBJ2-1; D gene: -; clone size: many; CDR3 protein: CATGRGNEQFF; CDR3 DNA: TGTGCCACCGGGAGGGGGAATGAGCAGTTCTTC
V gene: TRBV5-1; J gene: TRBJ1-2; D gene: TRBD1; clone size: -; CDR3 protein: CASSRTGFDYGYTF; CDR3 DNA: TGCGCCAGCAGCAGGACAGGTTTCGACTATGGCTACACCTTC
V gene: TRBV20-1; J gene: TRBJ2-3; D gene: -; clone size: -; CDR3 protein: CSTMGSTDTQYF; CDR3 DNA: TGCAGTACCATGGGGAGCACAGATACGCAGTATTTT
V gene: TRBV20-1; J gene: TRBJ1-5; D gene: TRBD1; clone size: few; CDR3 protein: CSATRTGRRQPQHF; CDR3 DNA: TGCAGTGCCACCCGGACAGGGAGGAGACAGCCCCAGCATTTT
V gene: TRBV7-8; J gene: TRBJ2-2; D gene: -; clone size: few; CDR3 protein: CASRPTGIIFAGDTGELFF; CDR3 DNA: TGTGCCAGCAGGCCAACAGGGATTATCTTCGCGGGGGACACCGGGGAGCTGTTTTTT
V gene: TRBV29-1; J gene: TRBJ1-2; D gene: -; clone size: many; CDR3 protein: CSVGMAEGYTF; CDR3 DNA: TGCAGCGTTGGTATGGCAGAAGGCTACACCTTC
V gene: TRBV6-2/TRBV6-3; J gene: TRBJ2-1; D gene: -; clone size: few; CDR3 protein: CASSYSIETNGYNEQFF; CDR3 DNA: TGTGCCAGCAGTTACTCGATCGAGACTAACGGATACAATGAGCAGTTCTTC
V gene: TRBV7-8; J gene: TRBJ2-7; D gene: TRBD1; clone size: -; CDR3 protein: CASSPRTGAMAEQYF; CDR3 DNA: TGTGCCAGCAGCCCAAGGACAGGGGCCATGGCCGAGCAGTACTTC
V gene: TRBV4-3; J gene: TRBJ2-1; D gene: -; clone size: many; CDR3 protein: CASSQDWAFNEQFF; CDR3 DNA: TGCGCCAGCAGCCAAGATTGGGCTTTCAATGAGCAGTTCTTC
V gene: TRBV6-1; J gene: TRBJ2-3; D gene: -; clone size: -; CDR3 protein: CATSQIAAPTTQYF; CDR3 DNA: TGTGCCACCAGCCAGATAGCGGCCCCGACTACGCAGTATTTT
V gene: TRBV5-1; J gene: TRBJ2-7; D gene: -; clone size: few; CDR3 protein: CASSLEGMNEQYF; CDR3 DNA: TGCGCCAGCAGCTTGGAGGGTATGAACGAGCAGTACTTC
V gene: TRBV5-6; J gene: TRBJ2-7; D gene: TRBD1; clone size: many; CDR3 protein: CASSPVGDRTYEQYF; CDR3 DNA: TGTGCCAGCAGTCCGGTAGGGGACAGGACCTACGAGCAGTACTTC
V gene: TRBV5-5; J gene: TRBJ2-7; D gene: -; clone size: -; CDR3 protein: CASRIDGVSYEQYF; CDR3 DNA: TGTGCCAGCAGAATAGACGGGGTCTCCTACGAGCAGTACTTC
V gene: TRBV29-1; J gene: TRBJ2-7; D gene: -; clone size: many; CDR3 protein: CSVVTGLSDEQYF; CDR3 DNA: TGCAGCGTTGTGACTGGACTCTCGGACGAGCAGTACTTC
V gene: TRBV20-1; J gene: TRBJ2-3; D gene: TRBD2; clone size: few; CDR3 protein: CSARGLAGGPYTQYF; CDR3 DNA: TGCAGTGCTAGGGGGCTAGCGGGAGGGCCCTATACGCAGTATTTT
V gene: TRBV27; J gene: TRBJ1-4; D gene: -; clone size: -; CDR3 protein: CASSYKGEREKLFF; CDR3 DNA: TGTGCCAGCAGTTATAAGGGGGAACGTGAAAAACTGTTTTTT
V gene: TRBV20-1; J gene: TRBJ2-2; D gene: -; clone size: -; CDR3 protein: CSARVGQNTGELFF; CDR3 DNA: TGCAGTGCTAGAGTAGGACAGAACACCGGGGAGCTGTTTTTT
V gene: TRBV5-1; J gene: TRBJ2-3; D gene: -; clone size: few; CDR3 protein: CASSLVSVTDTQYF; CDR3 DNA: TGCGCCAGCAGCTTGGTCTCAGTCACAGATACGCAGTATTTT